Below, one TCR beta chain is given with its context. The antigen is unknown. The data were obtained in a study of beta chain features in type 1 diabetes. Study-wide background: There was similarity between patients and healthy donors in age, gender and cell yields.

General observations from the study: Moderate but significant shortening of TCRB CDR3s was recorded in all four CD4+ subsets from Type 1 diabetes patients.

Investigators reverse transcribed all isolated RNA, so they sequenced expressed TCRB transcripts. Clones were sequenced by immunoSEQ multiplex PCR, and TCRdb holds only the in-frame ones, with some missing. The data contain a few hundred thousand clones, about 11% of them seen just once; the ten biggest clones take up around 0.018%. The specimen sequenced was naive CD4+ T cells from blood. This TCR was sampled from a young man with type 1 diabetes.

CDR3 nucleotides: TGTGCCATCAGGGGACAAACGAACACTGAAGCTTTCTTT. It codes for CAIRGQTNTEAFF. The V and J genes are TRBV10-3 and TRBJ1-1, with D possibly matching TRBD1 (6 bases). Per germline, CDR1 ENHRY and CDR2 SYGVKD. V dropped 6 bases and J dropped 1 base, with 9 bases sitting between them. The CDR3 runs 13 residues.